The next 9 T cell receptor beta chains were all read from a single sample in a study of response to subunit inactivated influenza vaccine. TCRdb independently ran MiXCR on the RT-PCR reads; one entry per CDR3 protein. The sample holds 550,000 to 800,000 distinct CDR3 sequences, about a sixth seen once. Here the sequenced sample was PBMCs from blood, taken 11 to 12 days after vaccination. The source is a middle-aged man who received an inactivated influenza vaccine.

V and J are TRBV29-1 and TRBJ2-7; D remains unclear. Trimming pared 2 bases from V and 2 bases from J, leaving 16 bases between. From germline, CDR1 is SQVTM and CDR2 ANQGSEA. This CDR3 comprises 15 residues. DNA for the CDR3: TGCAGCGTTGAATGGGCAGAGAAGACCACCTACGAGCAGTACTTC. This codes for CSVEWAEKTTYEQYF.

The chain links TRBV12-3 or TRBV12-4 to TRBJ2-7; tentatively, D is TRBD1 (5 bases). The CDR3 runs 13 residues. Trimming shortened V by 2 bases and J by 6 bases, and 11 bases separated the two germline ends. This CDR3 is CASSLRQLAEQYF. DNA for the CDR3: TGTGCCAGCAGTTTACGACAGTTGGCCGAGCAGTACTTC.

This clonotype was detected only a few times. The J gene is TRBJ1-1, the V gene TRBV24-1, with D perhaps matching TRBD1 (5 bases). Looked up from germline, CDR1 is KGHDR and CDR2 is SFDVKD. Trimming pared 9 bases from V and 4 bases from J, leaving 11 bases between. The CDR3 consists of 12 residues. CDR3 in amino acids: CATSRGTTEAFF. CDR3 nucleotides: TGTGCCACCTCTCGCGGGACCACTGAAGCTTTCTTT.

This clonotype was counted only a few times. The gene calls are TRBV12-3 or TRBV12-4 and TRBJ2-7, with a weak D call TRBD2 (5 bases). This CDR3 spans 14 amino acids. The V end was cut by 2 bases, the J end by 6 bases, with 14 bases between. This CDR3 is CASSLIRGSGEQYF. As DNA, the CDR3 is TGTGCCAGCAGTTTAATAAGAGGGAGTGGCGAGCAGTACTTC.

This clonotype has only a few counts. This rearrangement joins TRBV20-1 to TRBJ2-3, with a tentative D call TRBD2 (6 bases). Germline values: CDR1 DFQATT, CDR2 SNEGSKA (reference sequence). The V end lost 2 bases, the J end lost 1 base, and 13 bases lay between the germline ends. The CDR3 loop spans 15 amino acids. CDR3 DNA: TGCAGTGCTAGAATTTCGGGAGTCGGCACAGATACGCAGTATTTT. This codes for CSARISGVGTDTQYF.

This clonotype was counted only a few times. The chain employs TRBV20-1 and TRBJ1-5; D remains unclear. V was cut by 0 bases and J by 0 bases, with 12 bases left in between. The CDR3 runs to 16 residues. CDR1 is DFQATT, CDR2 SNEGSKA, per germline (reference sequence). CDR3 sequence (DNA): TGCAGTGCTAGAGAAGGCGGAGGTCATAGCAATCAGCCCCAGCATTTT. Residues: CSAREGGGHSNQPQHF.

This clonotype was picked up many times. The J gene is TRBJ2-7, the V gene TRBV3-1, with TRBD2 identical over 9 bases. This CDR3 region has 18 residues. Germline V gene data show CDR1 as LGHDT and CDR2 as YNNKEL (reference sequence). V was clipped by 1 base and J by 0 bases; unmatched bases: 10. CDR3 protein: CASSQVGLAGRSSYEQYF. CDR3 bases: TGTGCCAGCAGCCAAGTGGGCCTAGCGGGACGGAGCTCCTACGAGCAGTACTTC.

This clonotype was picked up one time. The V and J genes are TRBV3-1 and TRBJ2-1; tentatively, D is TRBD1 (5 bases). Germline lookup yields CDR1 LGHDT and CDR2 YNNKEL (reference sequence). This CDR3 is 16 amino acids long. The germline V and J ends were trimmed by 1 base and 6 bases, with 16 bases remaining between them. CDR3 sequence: CASSQARGHRGNEQFF. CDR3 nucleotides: TGTGCCAGCAGCCAAGCTCGTGGACACCGAGGCAATGAGCAGTTCTTC.

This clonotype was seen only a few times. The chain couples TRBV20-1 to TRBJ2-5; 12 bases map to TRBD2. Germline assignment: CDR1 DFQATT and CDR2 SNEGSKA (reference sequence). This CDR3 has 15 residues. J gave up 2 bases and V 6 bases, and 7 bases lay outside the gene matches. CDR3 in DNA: TGCAGTGCCCGAAGGACTAGCGGGATTCAAGAGACCCAGTACTTC. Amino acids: CSARRTSGIQETQYF.